The entry below gives a single TCR beta chain sequence along with its context. The antigen is not known. The J segment lost 6 bases and the V segment lost 5 bases, leaving 6 bases of the junction unmatched. Germline V lookup: CDR1 SGHTA, CDR2 FQGNSA. This CDR3 has 15 amino acids. The sample belongs to a study of Tregs in tolerant kidney transplant recipients. Whole-study findings and limits: Validation in larger populations is needed because few patients were studied. Biological reproducibility was not directly addressed in this study.

The method was immunoSEQ multiplex PCR; TCRdb's version includes in-frame clones alone and lacks a portion of them. The repertoire holds some 70,000 clones, with around 84% as singletons. Thawed PBMCs were FACS-sorted into unstimulated CD4+CD25+CD127- regulatory T cells, CD4+CD25- non-regulatory cells, CD4 and CD8 cells. The sequencing sample was made of CD4+ T cells from blood. This TCR came from a human donor in good health. V gene TRBV7-2 combines with J gene TRBJ1-6, with TRBD1 identical over 8 bases. This CDR3 reads CASSPRTGSNSPLHF. The CDR3 DNA is TGTGCCAGCAGCCCGCGGACAGGGAGTAATTCACCCCTCCACTTT.